The sequence of this T cell receptor (beta chain) was determined in a study of shared clonotypes between healthy human individuals. Study-wide background: Two women and three men aged 18 to 49 made up the donors.

Study results and caveats: Sharing across four donors was highest in naive CD4 (roughly 5%) and lowest in memory CD8 (0.4%).

Looked up from germline, CDR1 is KGHSH and CDR2 is LQKENI. The CDR3 is 16 amino acids. The ends lost 2 bases at V and 4 bases at J; junction bases unmatched: 5. The method was immunoSEQ multiplex PCR; TCRdb's version includes in-frame clones alone and lacks a portion of them. The top ten clones hold 0.13% of a sample with 2 million or so clones, 95% of them seen once. In the CD4+ fraction, cells were divided into CD45RA+ naive and CD45RA-negative memory subsets. This clone was counted once. Its antigen is still unknown. This sequence joins TRBV18 and TRBJ1-4; the match to TRBD1 covers 9 bases. The TCR comes from a man younger than 30 in good health. The specimen sequenced was naive CD4+ T cells sorted from blood. Sample subset: CD45RA+ positively selected. The CDR3 coding sequence is TGTGCCAGCTCACCAAGACCGGGACAGGGTAATGAAAAACTGTTTTTT. Residues: CASSPRPGQGNEKLFF.